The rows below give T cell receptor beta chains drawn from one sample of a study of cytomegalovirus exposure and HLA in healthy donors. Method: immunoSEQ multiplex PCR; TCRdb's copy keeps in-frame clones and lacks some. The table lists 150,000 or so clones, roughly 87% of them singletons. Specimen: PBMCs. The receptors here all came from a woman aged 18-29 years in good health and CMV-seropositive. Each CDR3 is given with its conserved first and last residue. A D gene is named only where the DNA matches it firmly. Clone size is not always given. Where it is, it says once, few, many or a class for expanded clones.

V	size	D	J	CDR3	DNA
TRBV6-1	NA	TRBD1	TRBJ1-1	CASRLQGGPLEAFF	TGTGCCAGCAGACTACAGGGGGGTCCTTTAGAAGCTTTCTTT
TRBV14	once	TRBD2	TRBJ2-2	CASSQLAGDPTGELFF	TGTGCCAGCAGCCAACTAGCGGGGGACCCCACCGGGGAGCTGTTTTTT
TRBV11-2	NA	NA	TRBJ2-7	CASSPLQGGYEQYF	TGTGCCAGCAGCCCCCTCCAGGGGGGATACGAGCAGTACTTC
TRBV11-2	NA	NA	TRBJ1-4	CASSPDRITNEKLFF	TGTGCCAGCAGCCCCGACAGGATAACTAATGAAAAACTGTTTTTT
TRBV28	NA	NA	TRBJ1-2	CASSSRGVASYGYTF	TGTGCCAGCAGTTCCCGGGGAGTGGCCTCTTATGGCTACACCTTC
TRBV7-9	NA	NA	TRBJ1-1	CASSLGHRDDLRNTEAFF	TGTGCCAGCAGCTTAGGACACAGGGACGACCTGAGGAACACTGAAGCTTTCTTT
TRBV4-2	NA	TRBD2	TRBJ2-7	CASSPIGGAGPYEQYF	TGTGCCAGCAGCCCTATAGGAGGAGCGGGGCCCTACGAGCAGTACTTC
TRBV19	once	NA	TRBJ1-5	CASSWEGNQPQHF	TGTGCCAGTAGCTGGGAGGGGAATCAGCCCCAGCATTTT
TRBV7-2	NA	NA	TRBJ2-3	CASSPIGLHTQYF	TGTGCCAGCAGCCCGATAGGACTGCATACGCAGTATTTT
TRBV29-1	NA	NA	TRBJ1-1	CSVEDPSSGMNTEAFF	TGCAGCGTTGAAGATCCGTCGTCCGGGATGAACACTGAAGCTTTCTTT
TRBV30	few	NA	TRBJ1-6	CAWRDRPNNSPLHF	TGTGCCTGGAGAGACAGACCCAATAATTCACCCCTCCACTTT
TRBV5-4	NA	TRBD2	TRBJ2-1	CASSRGLAGAASYNEQFF	TGTGCCAGCAGCAGGGGACTAGCGGGGGCCGCCTCCTACAATGAGCAGTTCTTC
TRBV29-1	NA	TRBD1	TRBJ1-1	CSVDQTGLGTEAFF	TGCAGCGTTGATCAGACAGGGTTGGGCACTGAAGCTTTCTTT
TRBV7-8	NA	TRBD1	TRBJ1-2	CASSPADRTIHGYTF	TGTGCCAGCAGCCCCGCGGACAGGACCATCCATGGCTACACCTTC
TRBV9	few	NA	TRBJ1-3	CASSVWPTGNTIYF	TGTGCCAGCAGCGTATGGCCGACTGGAAACACCATATATTTT
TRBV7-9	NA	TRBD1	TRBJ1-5	CASRAGTGGNQPQHF	TGTGCCAGCAGAGCCGGGACAGGGGGGAATCAGCCCCAGCATTTT
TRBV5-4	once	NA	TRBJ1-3	CASSWRDSGNTIYF	TGTGCCAGCTCCTGGAGGGACTCTGGAAACACCATATATTTT
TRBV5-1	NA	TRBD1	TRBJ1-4	CASSLGQGNEKLFF	TGCGCCAGCAGTCTGGGACAGGGTAATGAAAAACTGTTTTTT
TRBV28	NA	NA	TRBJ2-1	CASSLSYGREDEQFF	TGTGCCAGCAGTTTATCCTATGGCAGGGAGGATGAGCAGTTCTTC
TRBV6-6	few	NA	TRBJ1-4	CASNSDRFNEKLFF	TGTGCCAGCAACTCAGACAGGTTTAATGAAAAACTGTTTTTT
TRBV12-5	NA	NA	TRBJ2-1	CASGLSKGAVNEQFF	TGTGCTAGTGGTCTCTCCAAAGGGGCAGTCAATGAGCAGTTCTTC
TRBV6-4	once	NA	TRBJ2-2	CASRKDWQTGELFF	TGTGCCAGCAGAAAGGACTGGCAAACCGGGGAGCTGTTTTTT
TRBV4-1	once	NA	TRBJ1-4	CASSQGAMDLGGEKLFF	TGCGCCAGCAGCCAAGGAGCCATGGACTTAGGGGGAGAAAAACTGTTTTTT
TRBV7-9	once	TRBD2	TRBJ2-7	CASSPGLAGGYYEQYF	TGTGCCAGCAGCCCTGGACTAGCGGGGGGTTACTACGAGCAGTACTTC
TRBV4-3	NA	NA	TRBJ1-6	CASSRSTSHNSPLHF	TGCGCCAGCAGCCGGAGTACCTCTCATAATTCACCCCTCCACTTT
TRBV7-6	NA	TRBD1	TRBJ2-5	CASSSGQGDVETQYF	TGTGCCAGCAGCTCGGGACAGGGGGACGTAGAGACCCAGTACTTC
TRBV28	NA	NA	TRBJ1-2	CASQTASGDQRRYTF	TGTGCCAGCCAAACAGCATCAGGGGATCAGCGTCGCTACACCTTC
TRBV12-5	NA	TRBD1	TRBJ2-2	CASGFRGSTGELFF	TGTGCTAGTGGTTTCAGGGGGTCCACCGGGGAGCTGTTTTTT
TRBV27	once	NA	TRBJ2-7	CASSPGTTSYEQYF	TGTGCCAGCAGTCCAGGGACAACATCCTACGAGCAGTACTTC
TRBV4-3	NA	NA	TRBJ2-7	CASSQEIGGDYEQYF	TGCGCCAGCAGCCAGGAAATAGGGGGGGACTACGAGCAGTACTTC
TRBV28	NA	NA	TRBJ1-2	CASSPKYSTQLVGYGYTF	TGTGCCAGCAGTCCCAAGTATAGCACGCAATTGGTGGGCTATGGCTACACCTTC
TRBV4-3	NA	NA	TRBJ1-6	CASSQEGGSNSPLHF	TGCGCCAGCAGCCAAGAGGGTGGGAGTAATTCACCCCTCCACTTT
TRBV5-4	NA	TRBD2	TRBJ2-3	CASSLLTGGATDTQYF	TGTGCCAGCAGCTTGTTAACGGGGGGTGCCACAGATACGCAGTATTTT
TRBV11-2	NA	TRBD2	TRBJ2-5	CASSFPLAGGRNQETQYF	TGTGCCAGCAGCTTTCCACTAGCGGGGGGGCGAAACCAAGAGACCCAGTACTTC
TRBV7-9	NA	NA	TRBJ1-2	CASSPTTLFIYGYTF	TGTGCCAGCAGCCCTACAACACTATTCATCTATGGCTACACCTTC
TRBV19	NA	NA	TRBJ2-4	CASSIDPGGPKNIQYF	TGTGCCAGTAGTATCGATCCGGGGGGCCCCAAAAACATTCAGTACTTC
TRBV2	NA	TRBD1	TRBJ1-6	CASTMGQGNSPLHF	TGTGCCAGCACCATGGGACAGGGGAATTCACCCCTCCACTTT
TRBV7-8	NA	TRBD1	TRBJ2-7	CASSPKTGTHEQYF	TGTGCCAGCAGCCCTAAGACAGGGACCCACGAGCAGTACTTC
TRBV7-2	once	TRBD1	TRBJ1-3	CASSSYRGSGNTIYF	TGTGCCAGCAGCTCATACAGGGGTTCTGGAAACACCATATATTTT
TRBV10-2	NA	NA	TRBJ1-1	CASSEGDSTEAFF	TGCGCCAGCAGTGAGGGCGACTCCACTGAAGCTTTCTTT
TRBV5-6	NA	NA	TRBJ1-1	CASSFEADSTEAFF	TGTGCCAGCAGTTTTGAGGCGGATTCCACTGAAGCTTTCTTT
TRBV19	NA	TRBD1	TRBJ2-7	CASSLMTGELQYF	TGTGCCAGTAGTCTCATGACAGGGGAGTTGCAGTACTTC